This TCR beta chain was sequenced in a study of T-cell memory formation after mild COVID-19. The germline CDR1 and CDR2 sequences are SNHLY and FYNNEI. CDR3 length equals 12 residues. The V end was cut by 8 bases, the J end by 1 base, with 6 bases between. TCRdb re-called the 5' RACE reads with MiXCR, one entry per CDR3 protein. The sample has 200,000 to 250,000 distinct CDR3 sequences, 9.5% seen once. This TCR was recovered from a man younger than 30 who had mild COVID-19 (a few samples of this study predate the infection). Cell type and time point are not known. Sequences were obtained from PBMCs or a T cell subset sorted from them (not recorded which). V is TRBV2 and J is TRBJ2-1; no clear D gene. CDR3 DNA sequence: TGTGCCAGCGGACGGTCCTACAATGAGCAGTTCTTC. Protein sequence: CASGRSYNEQFF.